This entry lists 24 T cell receptor beta chains sequenced from one sample in a study of blood T cell repertoires in COVID-19. Profiling relied on immunoSEQ multiplex PCR, and the TCRdb table lists in-frame clones only, not all of them. The table includes about 220,000 clones, approximately 85% detected once. Source material: peripheral blood. The receptors originated from a woman in her 70s with COVID-19, enrolled during active disease.

The rearrangement joins TRBV5-4 to TRBJ2-7; a possible D gene is TRBD1 (6 bases). The CDR3 runs 15 residues. Germline CDR1 is SGHNT and CDR2 is YYREEE (reference sequence). V lost 4 bases and J lost 0, with 14 bases in between. CDR3 in amino acids: CASSRTVSSSYEQYF. CDR3 coding DNA: TGTGCCAGCAGCCGGACAGTATCGAGCTCCTACGAGCAGTACTTC. The complete variable domain, with remaining parts taken from reference TRBV5-4 and TRBJ2-7, reads ETGVTQSPTHLIKTRGQQVTLRCSSQSGHNTVSWYQQALGQGPQFIFQYYREEENGRGNFPPRFSGLQFPNYSSELNVNALELDDSALYLCASSRTVSSSYEQYFGPGTRLTVT.

This clone has a handful of counts. The chain carries TRBV19 and TRBJ2-5, with 11 bases lining up with TRBD2. Germline V gives CDR1 LNHDA, CDR2 SQIVND (reference sequence). The CDR3 is 14 amino acids. The V segment lost 6 bases and the J segment 4 bases; nucleotides outside the gene matches: 4. Here the CDR3 reads CASSLLAGVETQYF. In DNA form, the CDR3 reads TGTGCCAGTAGCCTACTAGCGGGGGTAGAGACCCAGTACTTC.

In this sample, this clone turned up a few times. This rearrangement joins TRBV14 to TRBJ2-3; no clear D gene. Germline CDR1 is SGHDN and CDR2 is FVKESK. This CDR3 is built from 14 residues. V shed 1 base and J shed 3 bases, with 8 bases lying between them. CDR3: CASSQVPGTDTQYF. The DNA for the CDR3 is TGTGCCAGCAGCCAAGTCCCAGGTACAGATACGCAGTATTTT.

With respect to this clone: The same CDR3 arises from other DNA sequences in this sample as well. The chain joins TRBV18 to TRBJ1-1; the D gene is possibly TRBD1 (5 bases). The CDR3 is 12 amino acids. The V gene's germline CDR1 is KGHSH and CDR2 LQKENI. V was trimmed by 3 bases and J by 8 bases, leaving 10 bases between them. CDR3 coding DNA: TGTGCCAGCTCACCGCCCAGGGCAGAAGCTTTCTTT. This encodes CASSPPRAEAFF.

V gene TRBV2 combines with J gene TRBJ1-1, with D possibly matching TRBD1 (5 bases). Germline values: CDR1 SNHLY, CDR2 FYNNEI. The CDR3 contains 13 residues. Deletions cut 8 bases from V and 1 base from J, with 11 bases between. DNA of the CDR3: TGTGCCAGCGGGGGAGGGGCGAACACTGAAGCTTTCTTT. It specifies CASGGGANTEAFF.

The chain uses TRBV6-6 and TRBJ1-4; 7 bases line up with TRBD1. Germline V gene data show CDR1 as MNHNY and CDR2 as SVGAGI (reference sequence). The CDR3 has 15 amino acids. The V gene end was trimmed by 6 bases and the J gene end by 7 bases; junction bases not matched to a gene: 11. DNA for the CDR3: TGTGCCAGCAGAGAGGGACAGTCTATTACTGAAAAACTGTTTTTT. Protein: CASREGQSITEKLFF.

The chain is built from TRBV7-8 and TRBJ1-1; D is ambiguous. The V gene's germline CDR1 is SGHVS and CDR2 FQNEAQ. There are 14 residues in the CDR3. Trimming cost V 0 bases and J 4 bases, with 9 bases left between them. The CDR3, as DNA: TGTGCCAGCAGCTTAGCTGCGGATTCCACTGAAGCTTTCTTT. Residues: CASSLAADSTEAFF.

V usage is TRBV5-6 and J usage is TRBJ2-3; D call uncertain. Germline V gives CDR1 SGHDT, CDR2 YYEEEE. The germline V and J ends were trimmed by 4 bases and 0 bases, with 12 bases remaining between them. This CDR3 comprises 15 residues. Here the CDR3 reads CASSMDPTSTDTQYF. Written as DNA, the CDR3 is TGTGCCAGCAGCATGGACCCTACGAGCACAGATACGCAGTATTTT.

CDR3 in DNA: TGTGCCACCAGTGAGTTGGTTCCAGGGATGCGTGAAAAACTGTTTTTT. Protein: CATSELVPGMREKLFF. The rearrangement joins TRBV24-1 to TRBJ1-4, with D possibly matching TRBD1 (5 bases). Germline values: CDR1 KGHDR, CDR2 SFDVKD. Trimming removed 4 bases at V and 7 bases at J, with 18 bases between. The CDR3 has 16 amino acids.

This rearrangement joins TRBV5-1 to TRBJ2-5; possibly TRBD1 for D (5 bases). Looked up from germline, CDR1 is SGHRS and CDR2 is YFSETQ. The CDR3 is 14 amino acids. Trimming removed 4 bases at V and 4 bases at J, with 14 bases between. CDR3 DNA: TGCGCCAGCAGCCCAACAACCCAGGGAGAGACCCAGTACTTC. Its protein product is CASSPTTQGETQYF.

This clone was counted between two and nine times. V usage is TRBV20-1 and J usage is TRBJ2-7, with D perhaps TRBD1 (5 bases). CDR1 DFQATT and CDR2 SNEGSKA come from the germline V gene (reference sequence). The CDR3 totals 11 residues. Trimming cost V 5 bases and J 3 bases, with 8 bases left between them. CDR3 in amino acids: CSAVDSYEQYF. CDR3 sequence (DNA): TGCAGTGCTGTAGACAGCTACGAGCAGTACTTC.

The chain uses TRBV21-1 and TRBJ2-3; the D call of TRBD2 is as the table states it, not checked on the DNA. TRBV21-1 is deemed a pseudogene. The CDR3 length is 18 residues. CDR3 loop: CASSKPCPSGGAPDTQYF. CDR3 nucleotide sequence: TGTGCCAGCAGCAAACCGTGCCCTAGCGGGGGGGCCCCAGATACGCAGTATTTT.

The chain employs TRBV7-3 and TRBJ2-7; 10 bases align to TRBD2. The CDR3 is made up of 14 amino acids. Trimming took 4 bases from V and 6 from J; bases not matched to a gene: 6. Germline V gene data show CDR1 as SGHTA and CDR2 as FQGTGA. The CDR3 nucleotides read TGTGCCAGCAGCTCGCTAGCGGGGGCTGGCGAGCAGTACTTC. It translates to CASSSLAGAGEQYF.

The chain recombines TRBV5-1 with TRBJ1-5, with D perhaps matching TRBD1 (5 bases). With 5 bases removed from V and 2 bases from J, the gap between germline ends came to 11 bases. CDR3 length: 14 amino acids. Germline assignment: CDR1 SGHRS and CDR2 YFSETQ. The chain's CDR3 is CASRVDNGNQPQHF. The CDR3 DNA reads TGCGCCAGCAGGGTGGACAACGGCAATCAGCCCCAGCATTTT.

This rearrangement joins TRBV29-1 to TRBJ2-5; 7 bases are shared with TRBD1. V shed 8 bases and J 3 bases; nucleotides not matched to a gene: 9. CDR1 is SQVTM and CDR2 is ANQGSEA in the germline V gene. The CDR3 loop spans 13 amino acids. This CDR3 reads CSLSHRGEETQYF. The CDR3 coding sequence is TGCAGCCTTTCACACAGGGGCGAAGAGACCCAGTACTTC.

The count of this clone is one. V gene TRBV19 combines with J gene TRBJ2-5; the D gene is possibly TRBD1 (6 bases). Trimming took 6 bases from V and 2 from J, leaving 16 bases between them. This CDR3 has 15 amino acids. The germline gives CDR1 LNHDA, CDR2 SQIVND (reference sequence). The CDR3 sequence: CASSGLQTGQETQYF. The CDR3 coding sequence is TGTGCCAGTAGCGGCCTCCAAACAGGGCAAGAGACCCAGTACTTC.

The chain carries TRBV9 and TRBJ2-5, with D possibly being TRBD1 (5 bases). The germline V gene encodes CDR1 SGDLS and CDR2 YYNGEE. CDR3 length: 15 residues. The V end was cut by 4 bases, the J end by 2 bases, with 15 bases between. CDR3 sequence reads: CASSLTWGPQETQYF. The CDR3 DNA sequence: TGTGCCAGCAGCCTCACGTGGGGCCCTCAAGAGACCCAGTACTTC.

In its sample, this clone was seen a few times. V is TRBV12-5 and J is TRBJ1-6; D perhaps matches TRBD1 (5 bases). V was shortened by 5 bases and J by 9 bases, with 17 bases between the two germline ends. This CDR3 comprises 15 residues. CDR1 is LGHNT and CDR2 is FRNRAP in the germline V gene. The CDR3: CASGPTSGNGSPLHF. CDR3 sequence (DNA): TGTGCTAGTGGTCCTACTTCAGGGAATGGTTCACCCCTCCACTTT.

CDR3 sequence (DNA): TGTGCCAGCAGCCAGGAAAGGGGTCCCCATGAAAAACTGTTTTTT. Its protein product is CASSQERGPHEKLFF. The chain employs TRBV14 and TRBJ1-4, with D tentatively TRBD1 (5 bases). V lost 3 bases, J lost 6 bases, and 14 bases lay in between. This CDR3 is built from 15 residues. Germline V gene data show CDR1 as SGHDN and CDR2 as FVKESK. Drawing the rest from reference TRBV14 and TRBJ1-4, the complete variable domain is EAGVTQFPSHSVIEKGQTVTLRCDPISGHDNLYWYRRVMGKEIKFLLHFVKESKQDESGMPNNRFLAERTGGTYSTLKVQPAELEDSGVYFCASSQERGPHEKLFFGSGTQLSVL.

This clone was seen only once. The genes are TRBV11-2 and TRBJ2-4; 7 positions match TRBD2. Germline lookup yields CDR1 SGHAT and CDR2 FQNNGV. Trimming took 0 bases from V and 7 from J; bases not matched to a gene: 3. The CDR3 is 14 residues long. CDR3 sequence: CASSLEWGGNIQYF. CDR3 DNA: TGTGCCAGCAGCTTAGAATGGGGGGGGAACATTCAGTACTTC.

A few counts support this clone. The V gene is TRBV7-2, the J gene TRBJ1-6; TRBD1 matches at 8 bases. From germline, CDR1 is SGHTA and CDR2 FQGNSA. V gave up 1 base and J gave up 9 bases; unmatched junction bases: 5. The CDR3 consists of 15 residues. CDR3 DNA: TGTGCCAGCAGCTTAGATCAGGGGGCGAGTTCACCCCTCCACTTT. Residues: CASSLDQGASSPLHF.

The chain employs TRBV5-4 and TRBJ2-2; TRBD1 aligns across 11 bases. V lost 3 bases and J lost 1; bases outside the gene matches: 2. Germline V lookup: CDR1 SGHNT, CDR2 YYREEE (reference sequence). The CDR3 sequence is 16 residues long. CDR3 region: CASSSGQGGNTGELFF. Here the CDR3 DNA reads TGTGCCAGCAGCTCGGGACAGGGGGGGAACACCGGGGAGCTGTTTTTT.

Worth noting for this clone: The junction departs from germline at one end; a sequencing error may be responsible. V usage is TRBV7-7 and J usage is TRBJ2-1; 8 bases line up with TRBD1. Germline V gene lookup returns CDR1 SSHAT and CDR2 FNYEAQ (reference sequence). The CDR3 covers 14 residues. CDR3 sequence reads: CASSPGQGWVEQFF. The CDR3 DNA reads TGTGCTAGCAGCCCAGGACAGGGATGGGTCGAGCAGTTCTTC.

The CDR3 here is CASSSLGGVHQPQHF. For the CDR3, the DNA is TGTGCCAGCAGCTCTCTCGGCGGGGTCCATCAGCCCCAGCATTTT. This chain links TRBV5-5 with TRBJ1-5; D is unresolved. Germline V lookup: CDR1 SGHKS, CDR2 YYEKEE (reference sequence). CDR3 size: 15 residues. V lost 3 bases, J lost 5 bases, and 15 bases lay in between.